This TCR beta chain was sequenced for a study of blood T cell repertoires in COVID-19 (dated by TCRdb to 2018 to 2021). Regarding the research as a whole: Samples covering the acute and convalescent phases of COVID-19 were provided by collaborators in the United States, Italy and Spain. The dataset comprised deeply sampled blood TCRbeta repertoires from subjects exposed to, actively infected with, or recovered from COVID-19. Where available, HLA class I and class II types were obtained from metadata supplied by the sample provider rather than from assay-based typing. A freely available public database, intended as a resource for researchers studying the immune response to SARS-CoV-2, is where the repertoires were released. The samples were drawn from the first 160 participants of the ongoing ImmuneRACE study and from over 950 subjects provided by 6 global collaborators. The prospective study material was composed of cDNA or gDNA derived from T cells, B-cell-depleted T cells, or PBMCs. Sample metadata almost always included a de-identified subject ID, COVID-19 status, age in years and sex. Study-wide conclusions, independent of this receptor: The amount of clinical and demographic metadata varied by source and participant and was provided uncurated.

In the case of this clone: What this receptor recognizes is not known. Per-nucleotide qualities are absent, and no much larger clonotype sits a single base away.

TCRbeta CDR3 regions were amplified from genomic DNA using the immunoSEQ Assay, a bias-controlled multiplex PCR. The study's processing was this. Within the assay, amplification of reference gene primers was used to estimate how many nucleated cells each sample contained. To quantify the absolute abundance of each unique TCRbeta CDR3 rearrangement, sequence reads were collapsed and filtered. For each sample, productive Simpson clonality was calculated by taking the square root of Simpson's diversity index across productive rearrangements. Not all clones reach the TCRdb copy of this immuneACCESS table, which keeps in-frame sequences only. Checked studies attribute under half of the gap to unresolved V genes and leave the rest unexplained. That table furnishes V, J and clone size, whereas the DNA furnished D and trimming. The sample table contains approximately 240,000 clones; only one count was recorded for about 90% of them. The leading ten clones occupy about 6% of the sample.

Participants in the prospective study were enrolled through a virtual design, were aged about 18 to 100 years, and lived in 20 to 30 United States geographic areas. In the prospective study, cohorts were assigned on the basis of participant-reported clinical history obtained from a screening survey and a study questionnaire. In the prospective study, mobile phlebotomists collected whole blood, serum and a nasopharyngeal or oropharyngeal swab from each participant. Additional blood draws and questionnaires over a 2-month period could optionally be provided by prospective study participants. Before DNA extraction, prospective study blood samples were shipped either frozen or at room temperature. The sample taken for sequencing was PBMCs or T cells enriched from blood (not recorded which). This TCR derives from a woman aged 30 to 39 with acute COVID-19.

The bases are TGTGCCAGTAGTAGGACTAGCGGGGGGTTGAACACCGGGGAGCTGTTTTTT. It is translated as CASSRTSGGLNTGELFF. The rearrangement combines TRBV19 with TRBJ2-2, and TRBD2 aligns with 14 junction nucleotides. Here V drops 4 bases and J drops 1 base, and the junction holds 2 bases not matched to any gene. From the germline V gene (reference sequence), CDR1 is LNHDA and CDR2 is SQIVND. The CDR3 sequence holds 17 residues, the cysteine and phenylalanine included. CDR3 DNA is the only sequence kept; it has 51 bases, read in frame from the first base.